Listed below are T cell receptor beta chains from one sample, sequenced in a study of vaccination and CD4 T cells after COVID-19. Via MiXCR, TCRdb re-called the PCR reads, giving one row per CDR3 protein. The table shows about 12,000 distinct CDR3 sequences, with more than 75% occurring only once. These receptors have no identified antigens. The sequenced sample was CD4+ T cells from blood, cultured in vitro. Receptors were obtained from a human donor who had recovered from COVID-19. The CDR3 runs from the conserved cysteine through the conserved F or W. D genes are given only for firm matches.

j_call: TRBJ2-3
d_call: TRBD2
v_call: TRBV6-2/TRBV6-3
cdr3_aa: CASSHLAGETDTQYF

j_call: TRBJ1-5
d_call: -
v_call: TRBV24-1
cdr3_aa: CATSDIDRFSNQPQHF

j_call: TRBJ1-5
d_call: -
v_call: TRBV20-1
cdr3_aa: CSATNRGGADQPQHF

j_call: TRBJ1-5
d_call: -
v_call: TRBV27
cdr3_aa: CASSPLSGGNQPQHF

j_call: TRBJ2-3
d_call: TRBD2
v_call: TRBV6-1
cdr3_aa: CASTPSLVAGGGTQYF

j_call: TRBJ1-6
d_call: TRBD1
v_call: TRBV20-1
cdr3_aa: CSAREPGTGFSPLHF

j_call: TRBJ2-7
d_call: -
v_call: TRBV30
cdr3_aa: CAWMGGTTRGYEQYF

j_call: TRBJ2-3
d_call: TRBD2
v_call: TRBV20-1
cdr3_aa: CSAVPAASGRRNTQYF

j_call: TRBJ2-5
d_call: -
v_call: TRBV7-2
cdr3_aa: CASSLGPRGKETQYF

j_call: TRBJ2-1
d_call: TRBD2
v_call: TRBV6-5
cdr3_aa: CASSYSGLAGELF

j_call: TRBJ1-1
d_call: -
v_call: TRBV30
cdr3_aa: CAWMVYKGINTEAFF

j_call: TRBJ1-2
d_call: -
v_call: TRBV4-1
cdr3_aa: CASSPAQEGRNGYTF

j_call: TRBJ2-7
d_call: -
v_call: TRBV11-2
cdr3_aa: CASSTSLQGNEQYF

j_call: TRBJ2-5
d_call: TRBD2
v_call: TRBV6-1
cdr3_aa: CASSRTRPLGTQYF

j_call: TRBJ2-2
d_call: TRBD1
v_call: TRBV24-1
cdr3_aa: CATSDLQNRGQYTGELFF

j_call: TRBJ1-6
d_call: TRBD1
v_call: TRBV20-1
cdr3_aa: CSASTGGRKSLSPLHF

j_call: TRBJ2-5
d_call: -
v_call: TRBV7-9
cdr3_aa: CASSASWGEGDLQETQYF

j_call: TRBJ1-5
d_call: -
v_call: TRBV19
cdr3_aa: CASSIGILSNQPQHF

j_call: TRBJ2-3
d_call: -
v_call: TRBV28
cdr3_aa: CATFRGPALHTDTQYF

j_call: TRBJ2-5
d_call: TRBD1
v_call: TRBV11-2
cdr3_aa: CASSLGGGRNGETQYF

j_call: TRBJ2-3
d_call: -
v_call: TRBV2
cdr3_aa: CASSGNILRGTDTQYF

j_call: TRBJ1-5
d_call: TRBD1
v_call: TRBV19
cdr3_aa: CASSRRDRDNQPQHF

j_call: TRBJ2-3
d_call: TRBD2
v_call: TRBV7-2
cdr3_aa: CASTGTSGSSLPQATQYF

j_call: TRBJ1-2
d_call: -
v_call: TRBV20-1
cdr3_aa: CSVDYGYTF

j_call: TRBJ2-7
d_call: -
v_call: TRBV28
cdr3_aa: CASSGDTTYEQYF

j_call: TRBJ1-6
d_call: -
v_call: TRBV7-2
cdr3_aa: CASSLGRGYNSPLHF

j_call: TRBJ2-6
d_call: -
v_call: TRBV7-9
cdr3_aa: CASPPGQPYSGANVLTF

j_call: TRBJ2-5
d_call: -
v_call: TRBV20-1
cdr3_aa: CSARLPPGTQYF

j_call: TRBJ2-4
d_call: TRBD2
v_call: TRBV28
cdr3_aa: CASMGGGAKNIQYF

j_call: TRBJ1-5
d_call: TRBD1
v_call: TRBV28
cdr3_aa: CASSKRDSFNQPQHF